The 30 T cell receptor beta chains listed next were all sequenced from one sample in a study of blood T cell repertoires in COVID-19. Data came from immunoSEQ multiplex PCR; TCRdb stores just in-frame clones and leaves some out. Of about 200,000 clones in the sample, around 90% were seen once. Source material: PBMCs or T cells enriched from blood (not recorded which). The source of these receptors is a woman aged 30 to 39 who had recovered from COVID-19.

This chain joins TRBV11-2 and TRBJ2-7; TRBD2 aligns across 10 bases. Per the germline V gene, CDR1 is SGHAT and CDR2 is FQNNGV. The V segment lost 4 bases and the J segment 5 bases; nucleotides outside the gene matches: 14. The CDR3 consists of 17 residues. This CDR3 is CASSSRTALAGPHEQYF. Written as DNA, the CDR3 is TGTGCCAGCAGCTCAAGGACGGCACTAGCGGGGCCCCACGAGCAGTACTTC.

V gene TRBV11-2 combines with J gene TRBJ1-2, with a weak D call TRBD1 (6 bases). The CDR3 extends over 13 amino acids. V shed 3 bases and J shed 6 bases, with 11 bases lying between them. Per the germline V gene, CDR1 is SGHAT and CDR2 is FQNNGV. The CDR3 sequence: CASSFPQGNGYTF. In DNA, the CDR3 is TGTGCCAGCAGCTTCCCACAGGGTAATGGCTACACCTTC.

The chain has TRBV4-1 and TRBJ2-1; 8 bases align to TRBD2. Germline CDR1 and CDR2: MGHRA and YSYEKL. The CDR3 is 17 residues long. Trimming took 0 bases from V and 3 from J; bases not matched to a gene: 7. The CDR3 DNA reads TGCGCCAGCAGCCAAGATGGACGGGAGGGTATCTACAATGAGCAGTTCTTC. Its protein product is CASSQDGREGIYNEQFF.

This clone was picked up one time. The genes are TRBV15 and TRBJ2-2; TRBD1 matches at 7 bases. The junction had 12 bases not matched to a gene; V was cut back by 7 bases and J by 4 bases. This CDR3 contains 16 residues. Germline CDR1 reads LNHNV; CDR2 reads YYDKDF (reference sequence). The CDR3 here is CATTQGIESATGELFF. The CDR3 region has the DNA TGTGCCACCACACAGGGGATTGAGTCGGCCACCGGGGAGCTGTTTTTT.

The J gene is TRBJ1-2, the V gene TRBV4-3; no clear D. This CDR3 has 15 residues. Trimming took 0 bases from V and 5 from J, leaving 13 bases between them. Germline assignment: CDR1 LGHNA and CDR2 YSLEER. CDR3 sequence reads: CASSQDDIISYGYTF. CDR3 bases: TGCGCCAGCAGCCAAGATGACATCATATCATATGGCTACACCTTC.

This chain links TRBV9 with TRBJ2-3; 7 bases agree with TRBD1. Germline CDR1 is SGDLS and CDR2 is YYNGEE. With 0 bases clipped from V and 4 bases from J, the junction kept 11 bases outside the gene matches. CDR3 length: 17 amino acids. The CDR3 bases are TGTGCCAGCAGCGTAGTCCCGGACAGGTCGAGAGCAGATACGCAGTATTTT. Its translation: CASSVVPDRSRADTQYF.

A few counts support this clone. V gene TRBV7-2 combines with J gene TRBJ2-7; TRBD1 aligns across 7 bases. Germline V CDR1 and CDR2: SGHTA, FQGNSA. Germline trimming cut 3 bases from V and 3 bases from J; bases unmatched to any gene: 5. This CDR3 has 14 residues. The CDR3, as DNA: TGTGCCAGCAGCTTTGGGCAGGGGGACTACGAGCAGTACTTC. This gives the protein CASSFGQGDYEQYF.

This chain joins TRBV5-1 and TRBJ2-1; 8 bases are shared with TRBD2. Germline CDR1 reads SGHRS; CDR2 reads YFSETQ. The CDR3 loop spans 17 amino acids. V was clipped by 7 bases and J by 2 bases; unmatched bases: 14. The CDR3 loop is CASRGVVAGTAYNEQFF. CDR3 in DNA: TGCGCCAGCCGGGGGGTGGTAGCGGGGACCGCCTACAATGAGCAGTTCTTC.

The V gene is TRBV18, the J gene TRBJ1-3, with 9 bases that match TRBD1. The CDR3 covers 17 residues. J lost 4 bases, V lost 3 bases, and 10 bases had no gene match. CDR1 KGHSH and CDR2 LQKENI come from the germline V gene. The CDR3 loop is CASSPGTGKVRGNTIYF. The CDR3 bases are TGTGCCAGCTCACCCGGGACAGGGAAGGTGCGAGGAAACACCATATATTTT. Full variable domain (rest looked up from reference TRBV18 and TRBJ1-3): NAGVMQNPRHLVRRRGQEARLRCSPMKGHSHVYWYRQLPEEGLKFMVYLQKENIIDESGMPKERFSAEFPKEGPSILRIQQVVRGDSAAYFCASSPGTGKVRGNTIYFGEGSWLTVV.

The chain combines TRBV6-1 with TRBJ1-2; D remains unclear. The germline V and J ends were trimmed by 4 bases and 9 bases, with 12 bases remaining between them. Per germline, CDR1 MNHNS and CDR2 SASEGT. The CDR3 length is 12 residues. The CDR3 coding sequence is TGTGCCAGCAGTGCGAGAGGGAGGAGCTACACCTTC. This encodes CASSARGRSYTF.

This clone was observed once. The CDR3 region is CASSLANWQGNQPQHF. Here the CDR3 DNA reads TGTGCCAGCAGCTTAGCGAATTGGCAGGGCAATCAGCCCCAGCATTTT. The chain recombines TRBV7-2 with TRBJ1-5; D is unclear. CDR3 length: 16 amino acids. V lost 0 bases, J lost 2 bases, and 11 bases lay in between. CDR1 SGHTA and CDR2 FQGNSA come from the germline V gene.

This chain links TRBV24-1 with TRBJ2-1, with 12 bases aligning to TRBD1. Germline V gene sequence: CDR1 KGHDR, CDR2 SFDVKD. J was trimmed by 9 bases and V by 7 bases; bases with no gene match: 6. The CDR3 consists of 14 residues. This CDR3 reads CATRGQGAAGEQFF. The CDR3 nucleotides read TGTGCCACCAGGGGACAGGGGGCAGCTGGTGAGCAGTTCTTC.

The chain recombines TRBV6-5 with TRBJ2-7, with 9 bases aligning to TRBD1. Trimming cost V 7 bases and J 4 bases; bases outside gene matches: 8. Germline loops: CDR1 MNHEY, CDR2 SVGAGI. The CDR3 loop spans 14 amino acids. CDR3 nucleotides: TGTGCCAGCACCCTAGGACAGGGGAGTTACGAGCAGTACTTC. Translating it yields CASTLGQGSYEQYF.

A single count supports this clone. This chain links TRBV4-1 with TRBJ1-2; maybe TRBD1 (6 bases). This CDR3 is built from 15 residues. Germline CDR1 reads MGHRA; CDR2 reads YSYEKL. Trimming stripped 1 base from V and 5 bases from J, with 14 bases between. The CDR3 DNA reads TGCGCCAGCAGCCAAGTGGTTACAGGGTCGTATGGCTACACCTTC. Residues: CASSQVVTGSYGYTF.

V and J are TRBV19 and TRBJ2-3, with TRBD1 as a possible D gene (5 bases). This CDR3 has 16 amino acids. Trimming took 7 bases from V and 0 from J, leaving 17 bases between them. CDR1 and CDR2 from the germline V gene are LNHDA and SQIVND (reference sequence). The CDR3 reads CASKEWATASTDTQYF. For the CDR3, the DNA is TGTGCCAGTAAAGAATGGGCGACAGCTAGCACAGATACGCAGTATTTT.

This clone was observed once. V is TRBV29-1 and J is TRBJ2-2; 7 bases are a match to TRBD2. Germline V gene sequence: CDR1 SQVTM, CDR2 ANQGSEA. Germline trimming cut 4 bases from V and 6 bases from J; bases unmatched to any gene: 8. CDR3 size: 14 residues. DNA for the CDR3: TGCAGCGTTGGTGCGGGAGCCAACGCCGGGGAGCTGTTTTTT. This sequence encodes CSVGAGANAGELFF.

The V gene is TRBV7-2, the J gene TRBJ2-1, with D uncertain. CDR1 and CDR2 from the germline V gene are SGHTA and FQGNSA. With 1 base removed from V and 0 bases from J, the gap between germline ends came to 7 bases. This CDR3 has 15 residues. CDR3 sequence (DNA): TGTGCCAGCAGCTTAGATCAGATCTCCTACAATGAGCAGTTCTTC. Translating gives CASSLDQISYNEQFF.

This clone occurred a few times. This chain links TRBV27 with TRBJ1-4; 8 positions agree with TRBD1. The CDR3 has 15 amino acids. Germline lookup yields CDR1 MNHEY and CDR2 SMNVEV (reference sequence). V lost 4 bases, J lost 7 bases, and 8 bases stayed unmatched. The CDR3 sequence: CASSYTGGWSEKLFF. Here the CDR3 DNA reads TGTGCCAGCAGTTATACAGGGGGATGGAGTGAAAAACTGTTTTTT.

The chain combines TRBV5-6 with TRBJ1-1; 8 nucleotides align to TRBD1. Germline assignment: CDR1 SGHDT and CDR2 YYEEEE. The CDR3 runs to 14 residues. The J segment lost 3 bases and the V segment lost 4 bases, leaving 5 bases of the junction unmatched. CDR3 amino acids: CASSLPGQDTEAFF. The CDR3 coding sequence is TGTGCCAGCAGCCTACCGGGACAGGACACTGAAGCTTTCTTT.

The chain has TRBV14 and TRBJ1-5; 9 positions match TRBD1. Trimming took 5 bases from V and 7 from J; bases not matched to a gene: 3. In germline, CDR1 is SGHDN, CDR2 FVKESK. This CDR3 is built from 13 residues. CDR3 region: CASSGTGYQPQHF. DNA of the CDR3: TGTGCCAGCAGCGGGACAGGGTACCAGCCCCAGCATTTT.

This chain joins TRBV7-6 and TRBJ1-3; D is unresolved. Trimming took off 0 bases at V and 0 bases at J, with 6 bases between the two ends. The CDR3 has 15 amino acids. The germline gives CDR1 SGHVS, CDR2 FNYEAQ. Here the CDR3 DNA reads TGTGCCAGCAGCTTAGCGGGAGACTCTGGAAACACCATATATTTT. It encodes CASSLAGDSGNTIYF.

V gene TRBV6-1 combines with J gene TRBJ1-1, with D possibly being TRBD1 (6 bases). The ends were cut back, 2 bases at V and 6 bases at J, with 10 bases in the middle. CDR3 size: 13 residues. Germline CDR1 is MNHNS and CDR2 is SASEGT. CDR3 loop: CASSEQGISEAFF. The CDR3 nucleotides read TGTGCCAGCAGTGAACAGGGGATCTCTGAAGCTTTCTTT.

V is TRBV2 and J is TRBJ2-1, with 11 bases lining up with TRBD2. J lost 7 bases, V lost 4 bases, and 12 bases had no gene match. The CDR3 totals 17 residues. Germline V gives CDR1 SNHLY, CDR2 FYNNEI. The DNA for the CDR3 is TGTGCCAGCAGTGGGGGACTAGCGGACACTCGTGGGAATGAGCAGTTCTTC. The encoded protein is CASSGGLADTRGNEQFF.

This clone has only one observation. DNA of the CDR3: TGCGCCAGCAGCGGGGGCAGGGCCGCCTACGAGCAGTACTTC. It translates to CASSGGRAAYEQYF. The rearrangement uses TRBV4-3 and TRBJ2-7; TRBD1 might be the D (6 bases). This CDR3 region has 14 residues. The germline gives CDR1 LGHNA, CDR2 YSLEER. Trimming shortened V by 5 bases and J by 2 bases, and 13 bases separated the two germline ends.

This clone is a singleton in its sample. The chain is built from TRBV7-9 and TRBJ2-3; 9 nucleotides line up with TRBD2. CDR1 and CDR2 (germline): SEHNR, FQNEAQ (reference sequence). The CDR3 is 15 residues long. Trimming took 3 bases from V and 6 from J; bases not matched to a gene: 7. The CDR3 spells CASSFSGSPSDTQYF. The CDR3 DNA reads TGTGCCAGCAGCTTTAGCGGGAGTCCCTCCGATACGCAGTATTTT.

CDR3 coding DNA: TGCGCCAGCAGCCGAGGGACACGGAATTTCGACTATGGCTACACCTTC. Amino acids: CASSRGTRNFDYGYTF. This sequence joins TRBV4-1 and TRBJ1-2; a possible D gene is TRBD1 (6 bases). The V and J ends lost 4 bases and 3 bases respectively, with 18 bases between them. Germline V gene sequence: CDR1 MGHRA, CDR2 YSYEKL. The CDR3 covers 16 residues.

The J gene is TRBJ2-5, the V gene TRBV24-1; the match to TRBD1 covers 9 bases. From germline, CDR1 is KGHDR and CDR2 SFDVKD. The CDR3 covers 14 residues. V shed 2 bases and J 6 bases; nucleotides not matched to a gene: 3. The DNA for the CDR3 is TGTGCCACCAGTGATTCGGGACAGGGTAAGACCCAGTACTTC. Translated: CATSDSGQGKTQYF.

The genes are TRBV11-2 and TRBJ1-5; 7 bases are a match to TRBD1. The CDR3 has 15 residues. Germline V gives CDR1 SGHAT, CDR2 FQNNGV. Trimming removed 5 bases from V and 4 bases from J; junction bases left unmatched: 8. CDR3 DNA: TGTGCCAGCAGCCAGAGTATGGACAGGAATCAGCCCCAGCATTTT. This gives the protein CASSQSMDRNQPQHF.

The rearrangement uses TRBV3-1 (or the pseudogene TRBV3-2) and TRBJ1-4, with D possibly being TRBD1 (5 bases). CDR1 LGHDT and CDR2 YNNKEL come from the germline V gene (reference sequence). Trimming took off 9 bases at V and 5 bases at J, with 16 bases between the two ends. This CDR3 contains 14 residues. CDR3 bases: TGTGCCAGTAACTTCGGGGGTACAAATGAAAAACTGTTTTTT. It yields the protein CASNFGGTNEKLFF.

The chain joins TRBV13 to TRBJ2-3, with a weak D call TRBD1 (6 bases). The CDR3 contains 19 residues. Trimming took off 3 bases at V and 1 base at J, with 23 bases between the two ends. Germline V gene sequence: CDR1 PRHDT, CDR2 FYEKMQ (reference sequence). CDR3 sequence reads: CASSFNRVQGLLGTDTQYF. The CDR3 DNA is TGTGCCAGCAGCTTCAACAGGGTCCAAGGGCTTCTCGGCACAGATACGCAGTATTTT.